This TCR beta chain was identified in a study of cytomegalovirus exposure and HLA in healthy donors. Findings of the study overall: The Asian-associated ancestry cluster reportedly had fewer N-insertions than the roughly 670-donor mean in a later analysis.

About this clone: Its antigen is not known.

Germline V gene lookup returns CDR1 SGHAT and CDR2 FQNNGV. The CDR3 is 13 amino acids. The germline V and J ends were trimmed by 2 bases and 5 bases, with 9 bases remaining between them. With 60 Vbeta and 13 Jbeta primers, the PCR was carried out. Some clones are missing from TCRdb's copy, which holds only in-frame ones; the method was immunoSEQ multiplex PCR. Here the sample spans about 170,000 clones, less than 80% being singletons. Material: PBMCs. This receptor was taken from a man in his forties in good health and CMV-seronegative. This chain connects TRBV11-2 to TRBJ2-5; D gene ambiguous. The CDR3 sequence: CASSLPNRETQYF. The CDR3 nucleotides are TGTGCCAGCAGCTTACCCAACCGGGAGACCCAGTACTTC.